This T cell receptor beta chain was sequenced during a study of vaccination and CD4 T cells after COVID-19. The treatment denotes: roughly ten-day PBMC culture with coronavirus spike peptide pools or control peptides (ViraFEST assay). Ahead of the COVID-19 pandemic (2011-2018), the CD4+ T cells of the unexposed donor were collected. ViraFEST used peptide pools to expand antigen-specific T cells, then sequenced TCRs. Of note for this clonotype: No antigen is known for it.

With the Oncomine TCR Beta short-read assay, DNA from cultured CD4+ T cells was sequenced. Genomic DNA was extracted from cultured CD4+ T cells. TCRdb re-called the PCR reads with MiXCR, one entry per CDR3 protein. Here the sample spans around 11,000 distinct CDR3 sequences, around 28% being singletons. The germline V gene encodes CDR1 SNHLY and CDR2 FYNNEI. The CDR3 is 16 residues long. V lost 0 bases, J lost 8 bases, and 9 bases stayed unmatched. Sequencing input: CD4+ T cells from blood, cultured in vitro. The chain combines TRBV2 with TRBJ2-1; 8 bases match TRBD2. This receptor was taken from a human donor in good health. CDR3 region: CASSEALAGRWDEQFF. For the CDR3, the DNA is TGTGCCAGCAGTGAAGCGCTAGCGGGCAGATGGGATGAGCAGTTCTTC.